This TCR beta chain was profiled in a study of siplizumab effects on memory and regulatory T cells. Study-wide findings and caveats: Mappable CD4+ clones that were alloreactive averaged about 69% Treg-derived with siplizumab versus approximately 29% in controls. A major contribution to the alloresponse seemed to be made by naive T cells, which seemed more diverse than memory cells.

Concerning this clone: The antigen remains unidentified.

Germline CDR1 and CDR2: PRHDT and FYEKMQ (reference sequence). CDR3 length: 11 amino acids. Generated by immunoSEQ multiplex PCR, the TCRdb table keeps only in-frame clones and is missing some. The table includes approximately 90,000 clones, 90% to 95% detected once. V and J are TRBV13 and TRBJ1-1; D may be TRBD1 (5 bases). The TCR was taken from a human donor in good health. Sample: non-Treg CD4+ T cells sorted from blood. The CDR3 is CGTRARTEAFF. In DNA, the CDR3 is TGTGGGACAAGGGCGCGAACTGAAGCTTTCTTT.